This TCR beta chain was identified in a study of cytomegalovirus exposure and HLA in healthy donors. Regarding the study as a whole: It is likely that the observed cluster of highly shared sequence variants was a sequencing artifact. The investigators catalogued 150 to 200 TCR beta chains as cytomegalovirus-associated. It was taken for granted in presence/absence analyses that sequencing depth across donors was roughly uniform. The analysis excluded some indistinguishable V segments, including TRBV6-2 and TRBV6-3.

The ends were cut back, 5 bases at V and 0 bases at J, with 11 bases in the middle. The length of the CDR3 is 15 residues. The germline gives CDR1 MNHNY, CDR2 SVGAGI (reference sequence). In regard to this clone: No antigen is known for it.

The PCR had 60 Vbeta and 13 Jbeta primers. The method was immunoSEQ multiplex PCR; TCRdb's version includes in-frame clones alone and lacks a portion of them. Here the sample spans 55,000 to 65,000 clones, 83% being singletons. This chain connects TRBV6-6 to TRBJ1-3; D is unresolved. Sequenced input: PBMCs. The TCR was taken from a human donor in good health. The CDR3 DNA reads TGTGCCAGCAGTGGCGGCCGGGACTCTGGAAACACCATATATTTT. Its protein product is CASSGGRDSGNTIYF.